This TCR beta chain was obtained from a study of CD8 T cell repertoires and HIV-1 epitope variants (dated by TCRdb to the early 2020s). Concerning the study at large: Twenty-five peptides representing autologous and known Gag and Nef epitope variants were each used to stimulate T cells in separate culture wells. A CMV, EBV and flu peptide pool, the Ebola AY9 epitope as negative control, and a no-peptide well were included as control conditions. The epitopes tested covered three Gag epitope families plus Nef HW9 and YT9. T cells were enriched using the EasySep Human T Cell Enrichment Kit and were co-cultured with equal numbers of autologous T cell-negative cells serving as antigen-presenting cells. For roughly 11 days the cultures were kept in IMDM with gentamicin, and on days 3 and 7 half of the media was changed with IL-2, IL-7 and IL-15 added. An aliquot of 1M T cells was saved as an uncultured baseline condition, separate from the 80 to 85 T cell cultures. A total of around 83 T cell cultures were run, with each culture condition performed in triplicate except for one peptide, which was performed in duplicate.

Overall study outcomes, separate from this receptor: Of the nine antigen-specific TCR beta clonotypes identified, six appeared cross-reactive for autologous or known escape epitope variants. The assay could identify only TCR beta chains and pointed to proliferation in response to antigen, not to T cell function or cytokine profile. A handful of clonotypes recognized the Nef KF9 family and one clonotype recognized the HW9 family, while no responses were seen to the TAALDMSHF plasma variant.

The EasySep Human CD8+ T Cell Enrichment Kit was used on day 10 to isolate CD8+ T cells from every culture. TCR beta CDR3 regions were sequenced at survey depth on the immunoSEQ platform. The QIAamp DNA micro kit was used to extract genomic DNA from every cultured and uncultured CD8+ T cell population. Under the source paper's analysis protocol: Samples with fewer than 5,000 productive reads were excluded, which removed about 6% of the 75 HIV peptide-stimulated cultures. A MANAFEST web app trimmed sequences to CDR3 and removed nonproductive sequences, CDR3s under 5 amino acids, and those not starting C or ending F/W. Clonotypes were classified as antigen-specific only if expansion was observed in at least 2 of 3 replicates versus the no-peptide control at FDR 0.01, only within one epitope family. In addition, a specific clonotype needed a frequency at least fivefold higher than in wells stimulated with peptides from other epitope families. TCRdb holds this immuneACCESS table with in-frame rearrangements only. Some clones are missing; in checked studies, unresolved V genes explain under half, and the rest has no known cause. V and J calls and clone size follow that table, whereas D and trimming were derived from the DNA. The table for this sample lists about 3,500 clones; under 80% of them were counted only once. Approximately 45% of the sample is held by the ten biggest clonotypes.

From cysteine to phenylalanine, the CDR3 is 16 amino acids long. The sequence is cut down to CDR3 DNA, 48 bases in frame from base 1. CDR1 MNHEY and CDR2 SMNVEV are derived from the germline V gene (reference sequence). At the junction V is shortened by 5 bases and J by 0 bases; bases outside the gene matches: 9. Notes on this clone: Its recognized antigen is unknown. No base-level quality is on record; no much larger clone is a single base apart.

This clonotype was obtained from a male donor with HIV. Sequencing used cultured CD8+ T cells derived from PBMCs. The chain couples TRBV27 to TRBJ2-5; TRBD1 matches 7 bases in the middle. The nucleotide sequence reads as follows: TGTGCCAGCAGTGTCAGGGGGTTATCGGACCAAGAGACCCAGTACTTC. This yields the protein CASSVRGLSDQETQYF.